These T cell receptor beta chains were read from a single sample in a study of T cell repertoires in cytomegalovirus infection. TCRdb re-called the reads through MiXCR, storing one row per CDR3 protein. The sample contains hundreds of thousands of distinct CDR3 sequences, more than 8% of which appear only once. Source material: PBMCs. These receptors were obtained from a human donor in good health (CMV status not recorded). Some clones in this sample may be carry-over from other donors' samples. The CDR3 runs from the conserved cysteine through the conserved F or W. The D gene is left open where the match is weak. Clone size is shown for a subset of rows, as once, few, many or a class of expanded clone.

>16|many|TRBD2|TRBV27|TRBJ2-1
CASSFAGTSTYNEQFF
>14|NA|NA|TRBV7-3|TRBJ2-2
CASSYTRVPGELFF
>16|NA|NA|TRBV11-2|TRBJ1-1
CASSLSVGPRNTEAFF
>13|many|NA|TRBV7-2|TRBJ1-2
CASSLGHNYGYTF
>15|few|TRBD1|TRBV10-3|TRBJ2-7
CAIRDTGGSPPEQYF
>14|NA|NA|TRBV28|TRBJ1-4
CASNSGGGNEKLFF
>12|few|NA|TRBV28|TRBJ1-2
CASHRLNYGYTF
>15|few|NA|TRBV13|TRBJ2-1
CASGEGPRTNNEQFF
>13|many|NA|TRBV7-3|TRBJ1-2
CASSRTANYGYTF
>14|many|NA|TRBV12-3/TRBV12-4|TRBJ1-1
CASRAHLRNTEAFF
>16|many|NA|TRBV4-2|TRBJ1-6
CASSFSDSQGNSPLHF
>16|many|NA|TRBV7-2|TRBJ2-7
CASSFPRGGNPYEQYF
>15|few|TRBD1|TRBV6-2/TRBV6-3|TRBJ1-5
CASSEWTGPHQPQHF
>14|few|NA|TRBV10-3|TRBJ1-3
CAITDDRPGNTIYF
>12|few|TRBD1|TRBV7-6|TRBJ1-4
CGSRDSREKLFF
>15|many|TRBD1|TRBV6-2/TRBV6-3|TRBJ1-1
CASSRDSPVNTEAFF
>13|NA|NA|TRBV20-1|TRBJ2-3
CSARSLSTDTQYF
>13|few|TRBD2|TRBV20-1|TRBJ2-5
CSARREEWETQYF
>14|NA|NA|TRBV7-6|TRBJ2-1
CASSARLVGGEQFF
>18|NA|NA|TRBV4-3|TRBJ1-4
CASSQDNPLARGGEKLFF
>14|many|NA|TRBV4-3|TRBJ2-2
CASSQSSRSGELFF
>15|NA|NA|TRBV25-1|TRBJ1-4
CASSESFLAREKLFF
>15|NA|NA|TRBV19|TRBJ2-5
CASSATGIPAETQYF
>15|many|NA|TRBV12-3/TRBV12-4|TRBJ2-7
CASSLRAGNHGEQYF
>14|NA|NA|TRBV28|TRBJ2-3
CASRRFGAEDTQYF
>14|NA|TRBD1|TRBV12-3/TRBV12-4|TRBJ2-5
CASSLAGGSETQYF
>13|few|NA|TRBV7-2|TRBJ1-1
CASRIGQNTEAFF
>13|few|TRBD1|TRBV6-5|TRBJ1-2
CASRQGQGNGYTF
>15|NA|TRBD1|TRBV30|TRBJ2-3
CAWSRGQGSTDTQYF
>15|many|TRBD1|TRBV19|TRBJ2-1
CASRYDRVIRGEQFF
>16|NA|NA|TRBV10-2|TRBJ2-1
CASSGAGRGYYNEQFF
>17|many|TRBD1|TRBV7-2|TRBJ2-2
CASSEQGQGVWTGELFF
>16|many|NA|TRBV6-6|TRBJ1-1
CASRLGIPRLDTEAFF
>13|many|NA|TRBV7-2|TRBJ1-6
CASSLGPNSPLHF
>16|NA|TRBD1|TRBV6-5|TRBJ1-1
CASSYLGTAPNTEAFF
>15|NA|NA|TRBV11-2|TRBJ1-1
CASSLEGHSSYEAFF
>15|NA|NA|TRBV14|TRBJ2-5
CASSQDNRRQETQYF
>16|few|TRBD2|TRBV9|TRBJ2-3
CASSGRTSGAGDTQYF
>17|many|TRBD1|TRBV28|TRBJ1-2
CASSSLRKQGVPYGYTF
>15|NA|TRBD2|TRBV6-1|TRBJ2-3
CASSQGLAETDTQYF
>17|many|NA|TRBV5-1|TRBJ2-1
CASSLDKGRISYNEQFF
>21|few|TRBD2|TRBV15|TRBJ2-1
CATSRNKTSGGPPSSYNEQFF
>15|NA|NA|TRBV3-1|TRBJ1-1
CASSQDQGMNTEAFF
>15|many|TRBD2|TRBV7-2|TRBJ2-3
CASSSLSGGADTQYF
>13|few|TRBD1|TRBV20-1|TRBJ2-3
CSASRRDRNTQYF
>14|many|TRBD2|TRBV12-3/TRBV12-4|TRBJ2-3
CASVSSGSTDTQYF
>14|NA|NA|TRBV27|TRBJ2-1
CASSPTSRWDEQFF
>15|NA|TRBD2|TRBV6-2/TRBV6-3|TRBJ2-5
CASTTAGLAIETQYF
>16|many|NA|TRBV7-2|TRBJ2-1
CASSLGPAGTYNEQFF
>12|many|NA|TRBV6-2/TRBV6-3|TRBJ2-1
CASSYEQLRQFF
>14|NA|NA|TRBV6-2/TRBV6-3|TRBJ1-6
CASPTAYYNSPLHF
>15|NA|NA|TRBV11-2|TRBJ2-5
CASSLGAREVETQYF
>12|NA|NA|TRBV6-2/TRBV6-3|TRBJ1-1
CASSYDGDQAFF
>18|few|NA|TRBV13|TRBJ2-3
CASSFLLWEPQGTDTQYF
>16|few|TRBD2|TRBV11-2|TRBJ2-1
CASSLAGRGIINEQFF
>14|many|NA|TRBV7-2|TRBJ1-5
CASSLVWGGQPQHF
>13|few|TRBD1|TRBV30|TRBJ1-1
CAWSGQGSTEAFF